This T cell receptor beta chain was recovered during a study of T cell repertoires in cytomegalovirus infection. The overall study: TCR beta signatures that were public indicated CMV infection and matching HLA type. Study findings and constraints: CMV carriers with the relevant HLA were identified by cumulative public TCR beta family frequency.

This clonotype was seen a few times. What it binds is not known. TCRdb used MiXCR to reprocess the reads, holding one entry per CDR3 protein. The table includes around 300,000 distinct CDR3 sequences, 8% to 9.5% detected once. Germline trimming cut 6 bases from V and 3 bases from J; bases unmatched to any gene: 6. The CDR3 is 14 residues long. Germline loops: CDR1 MGHDK, CDR2 SYGVNS. The sequence derives from a human donor in good health (CMV status not recorded). Some clones in this sample may be carry-over from other donors' samples. Sequenced sample: PBMCs. This sequence joins TRBV25-1 and TRBJ2-7; 9 bases fit TRBD1. CDR3 DNA: TGTGCCAGCAGCCGACAGGGGGTATTCTACGAGCAGTACTTC. It encodes CASSRQGVFYEQYF.